This TCR beta chain was obtained from a study of blood T cell repertoires in COVID-19. Study-level information: Sources were T cells, B-cell-depleted T cells, or PBMCs; the material itself was cDNA or gDNA.

V shed 6 bases, J shed 2 bases, and the junction held 6 bases outside the gene matches. The CDR3 spans 17 residues. Germline CDR1 is SGHTA and CDR2 is FQGTGA. In the source study's methods: Scientists estimated how many nucleated cells there were by amplifying reference gene primers. Libraries were prepared by immunoSEQ multiplex PCR; TCRdb keeps only in-frame clonotypes and omits some of them. The V and J calls and clone size were taken over from that table, and D and trimming were inferred from the DNA. Of approximately 290,000 clones in the sample, approximately 90% were seen once. The source material was peripheral blood. The receptor was isolated from a young man with acute or convalescent COVID-19. This chain connects TRBV7-3 to TRBJ2-6; TRBD2 agrees at 11 bases. CDR3 in DNA: TGTGCCAGCAGTTTTATAGCGGGAGGGCCTGGGGCCAACGTCCTGACTTTC. It is translated as CASSFIAGGPGANVLTF. Looking up the rest from reference TRBV7-3 and TRBJ2-6 gives the full variable domain: GAGVSQTPSNKVTEKGKYVELRCDPISGHTALYWYRQSLGQGPEFLIYFQGTGAADDSGLPNDRFFAVRPEGSVSTLKIQRTERGDSAVYLCASSFIAGGPGANVLTFGAGSRLTVL.